Following are 17 T cell receptor beta chains from one sample sequenced in a study of B cell selection in AIRE deficiency (dated by TCRdb to between 2019 and 2020). Library preparation used the immunoSEQ multiplex PCR assay. Not all clones reach the TCRdb copy of this immuneACCESS table, which keeps in-frame sequences only. Checked studies attribute under half of the gap to unresolved V genes and leave the rest unexplained. The sample has roughly 22,000 clones on record, 94% of them singletons. Less than 2% of the sample is in the top ten clones. For sorting, regulatory T cells were defined as CD4+CD25hiCD127low/negative cells. The sequenced sample was Tregs sorted from PBMCs. The receptor source for this set is a human donor with AIRE deficiency.

The genes are TRBV28 and TRBJ2-3; D may match TRBD1 or TRBD2 (5 bases each). There are 12 residues in the CDR3. Germline loops: CDR1 MDHEN, CDR2 SYDVKM. The V gene lost 5 bases and the J gene lost 5 bases, with 8 bases spanning the gap. CDR3 sequence: CASSLGGDTQYF. CDR3 nucleotides: TGTGCCAGCAGTCTTGGGGGAGATACGCAGTATTTT. Full variable domain (rest looked up from reference TRBV28 and TRBJ2-3): DVKVTQSSRYLVKRTGEKVFLECVQDMDHENMFWYRQDPGLGLRLIYFSYDVKMKEKGDIPEGYSVSREKKERFSLILESASTNQTSMYLCASSLGGDTQYFGPGTRLTVL.

This chain uses TRBV5-5 with TRBJ1-2; 10 bases are a match to TRBD1. The germline gives CDR1 SGHKS, CDR2 YYEKEE (reference sequence). J gave up 4 bases and V 2 bases, and 5 bases lay outside the gene matches. This CDR3 has 15 amino acids. The CDR3 reads CASSFGQGGPYGYTF. The CDR3 DNA reads as TGTGCCAGCAGCTTCGGACAGGGGGGCCCCTATGGCTACACCTTC.

This clone has only a few counts. This sequence joins TRBV30 and TRBJ1-5; TRBD1 might be the D (6 bases). The CDR3 is 15 residues long. Trimming took off 2 bases at V and 1 base at J, with 12 bases between the two ends. Per germline, CDR1 GTSNPN and CDR2 SVGIG (reference sequence). CDR3 DNA: TGTGCCTGGAGTATAACAGGGATCAGCAATCAGCCCCAGCATTTT. It is translated as CAWSITGISNQPQHF.

The chain joins TRBV2 to TRBJ1-2; D remains unclear. This CDR3 is built from 13 residues. Per the germline V gene, CDR1 is SNHLY and CDR2 is FYNNEI. Trimming took off 3 bases at V and 3 bases at J, with 8 bases between the two ends. CDR3 region: CASSEQRDYGYTF. DNA of the CDR3: TGTGCCAGCAGTGAGCAGCGGGACTATGGCTACACCTTC.

The chain has TRBV27 and TRBJ2-3; no clear D. Germline V gene lookup returns CDR1 MNHEY and CDR2 SMNVEV (reference sequence). The CDR3 has 15 amino acids. Trimming shortened V by 4 bases and J by 1 base, and 12 bases separated the two germline ends. CDR3 loop: CASSSVPPRTDTQYF. CDR3 DNA sequence: TGTGCCAGCAGTTCTGTACCGCCACGCACAGATACGCAGTATTTT.

This clone was seen more than once but under ten times. The same CDR3 can be traced to other DNA sequences in this sample. The CDR3 reads CAGTSGGTDTQYF. The CDR3 DNA follows: TGTGCCGGGACTAGCGGCGGCACAGATACGCAGTATTTT. The chain couples TRBV28 to TRBJ2-3; 11 nucleotides match TRBD2. The CDR3 contains 13 residues. The germline gives CDR1 MDHEN, CDR2 SYDVKM. V shed 11 bases, J shed 1 base, and the junction held 2 bases outside the gene matches.

The gene calls are TRBV5-6 and TRBJ1-5; D possibly corresponds to TRBD1 (6 bases). The germline CDR1 and CDR2 sequences are SGHDT and YYEEEE. The germline V and J ends were trimmed by 2 bases and 7 bases, with 13 bases remaining between them. This CDR3 has 14 amino acids. The CDR3 sequence: CASSLATGRQPQHF. The CDR3 DNA follows: TGTGCCAGCAGCTTAGCTACAGGGCGGCAGCCCCAGCATTTT.

The V gene is TRBV6-5, the J gene TRBJ2-3, with 7 nucleotides matching TRBD2. This CDR3 has 14 residues. V was pared by 6 bases and J by 9 bases, with 12 bases of the junction left unmatched. The V gene's germline CDR1 is MNHEY and CDR2 SVGAGI. DNA of the CDR3: TGTGCCAGCAGGAGGCGGGAGTTCGGGGTGACGCAGTATTTT. Its translation: CASRRREFGVTQYF.

The V and J genes are TRBV6-6 and TRBJ2-1; TRBD2 matches at 8 bases. J was trimmed by 4 bases and V by 2 bases; bases with no gene match: 7. The CDR3 extends over 16 amino acids. Germline assignment: CDR1 MNHNY and CDR2 SVGAGI (reference sequence). The CDR3 loop reads CASSYGAGVGYNEQFF. The CDR3 DNA is TGTGCCAGCAGTTACGGAGCGGGAGTGGGATACAATGAGCAGTTCTTC.

The V gene is TRBV28, the J gene TRBJ2-5, with D possibly TRBD1 on 5 matching bases. The V and J ends lost 4 bases and 7 bases respectively, with 16 bases between them. CDR1 and CDR2 from the germline V gene are MDHEN and SYDVKM. CDR3 length equals 14 residues. CDR3 nucleotides: TGTGCCAGCAGTTCCCCGGCGTTCCAGGGGACCCAGTACTTC. This codes for CASSSPAFQGTQYF.

The chain couples TRBV29-1 to TRBJ2-2; the D call may be TRBD1 or TRBD2 (6 bases each). The V end was cut by 7 bases, the J end by 12 bases, with 15 bases between. Germline V gives CDR1 SQVTM, CDR2 ANQGSEA. The CDR3 is 11 residues long. CDR3 protein: CSAGEGGQLFF. Written as DNA, the CDR3 is TGCAGCGCCGGTGAGGGGGGCCAGCTGTTTTTT.

The gene calls are TRBV7-8 and TRBJ1-5; 10 nucleotides match TRBD1. The V gene end was trimmed by 2 bases and the J gene end by 1 base; junction bases not matched to a gene: 11. Germline V CDR1 and CDR2: SGHVS, FQNEAQ. The CDR3 is 19 amino acids. In nucleotides, the CDR3 is TGTGCCAGCAGCTTACATCCGGGACAGGGGATGGCGAGCAATCAGCCCCAGCATTTT. Encoded protein: CASSLHPGQGMASNQPQHF.

The chain carries TRBV4-1 and TRBJ2-1; D unclear. The CDR3 is 13 amino acids. Germline CDR1 is MGHRA and CDR2 is YSYEKL. Trimming removed 4 bases from V and 3 bases from J, with 7 bases in between. The CDR3 DNA is TGCGCCAGCAGCCTACAGAGCTACAATGAGCAGTTCTTC. It encodes CASSLQSYNEQFF.

The J gene is TRBJ2-5, the V gene TRBV5-4, with D tentatively TRBD1 (5 bases). This CDR3 has 14 residues. V was pared by 0 bases and J by 1 base, with 7 bases between. Germline CDR1 reads SGHNT; CDR2 reads YYREEE (reference sequence). CDR3 protein: CASSLARVQETQYF. The CDR3 region has the DNA TGTGCCAGCAGCTTGGCCAGGGTCCAAGAGACCCAGTACTTC.

This rearrangement joins TRBV29-1 to TRBJ1-1; D gene unclear. Germline values: CDR1 SQVTM, CDR2 ANQGSEA. The CDR3 length is 10 residues. V lost 4 bases, J lost 10 bases, and 10 bases lay in between. The CDR3 DNA sequence: TGCAGCGTTGGCCGGGAGGTAGCTTTCTTT. Amino acids: CSVGREVAFF.

The chain has TRBV4-3 and TRBJ2-4; D perhaps matches TRBD1 (6 bases). Germline V gene sequence: CDR1 LGHNA, CDR2 YSLEER. V was cut by 4 bases and J by 0 bases, with 16 bases left in between. The CDR3 is 17 amino acids. The CDR3 loop is CASSRAAGEVAKNIQYF. Here the CDR3 DNA reads TGCGCCAGCAGCCGAGCAGCAGGGGAAGTAGCCAAAAACATTCAGTACTTC.

V usage is TRBV5-6 and J usage is TRBJ2-6; D call uncertain. The CDR3 is made up of 15 amino acids. The ends were cut back, 1 base at V and 1 base at J, with 6 bases in the middle. Per the germline V gene, CDR1 is SGHDT and CDR2 is YYEEEE. The DNA for the CDR3 is TGTGCCAGCAGCTTGACCCTGTCTGGGGCCAACGTCCTGACTTTC. Translating gives CASSLTLSGANVLTF.